These T cell receptor beta chains were read from a single sample in a study of T-cell reconstitution after alpha-beta-depleted transplantation in children. TCRdb processed the PCR reads anew with MiXCR; each CDR3 protein has one entry. The profile shows around 300,000 distinct CDR3 sequences, approximately 23% of them singletons. The sequencing here drew on PBMCs, mostly from graft donor cells, taken 180 days after TCRalphabeta/CD19-depleted stem cell transplant. The receptors come from a male patient aged 10 to 17 who had a stem cell transplant for acute lymphoblastic leukemia, so the T cells may come from the graft donor. CDR3s include the opening cysteine and the closing phenylalanine or tryptophan. Each record gives: V gene, CDR3 length, CDR3 protein.

TRBV20-1 14 CSASRGPSTDTQYF
TRBV18 13 CASSSDRALGQFF
TRBV7-2 16 CASSLARTRPQETQYF
TRBV7-9 13 CASSAPALGPTFF
TRBV2 15 CASSPQGASNQPQHF
TRBV12-3/TRBV12-4 14 CASSLRRGIYEQYF
TRBV20-1 15 CSARRAGLKSYEQYF
TRBV20-1 14 CSERPEVGTDTQYF
TRBV3-1 17 CASSQVLVWRETYEQYF
TRBV12-3/TRBV12-4 14 CASGRQGSTDTQYF
TRBV20-1 14 CSAPTAGGADTQYF
TRBV2 11 CASREIGLQFF
TRBV29-1 10 CSVEKTEAFF
TRBV21-1 16 CASSKVGKHSNQPQHF
TRBV24-1 15 CATSDIGTSTGELFF
TRBV7-8 16 CASSWFSGSSYNEQFF
TRBV7-8 15 CASSPGQRISYEQYF
TRBV9 14 CASSVVASTYEQYF
TRBV7-3 15 CASSLIGAGVETQYF
TRBV4-1 16 CASSQDIAAAGNTIYF
TRBV3-1 15 CASSRLRERPDTQYF
TRBV3-1 15 CATHNRASPVETQYF